Below, 14 T cell receptor beta chains from the same sample are listed, as sequenced in a study of T cell responses to AZD1222 COVID-19 vaccine. The protocol was immunoSEQ multiplex PCR, while the TCRdb copy is restricted to in-frame clones and leaves out a portion. The sample consists of approximately 88,000 clones, around 73% of them appearing once. The sample here was peripheral blood, taken on day 0 of AZD1222 vaccination. These receptors were obtained from an adult in good health.

This chain connects TRBV24-1 to TRBJ2-1; no definite D call. This CDR3 has 15 amino acids. Germline V gene lookup returns CDR1 KGHDR and CDR2 SFDVKD. V was shortened by 3 bases and J by 5 bases, with 13 bases between the two germline ends. This chain's CDR3 is CATSDLSFENNEQFF. DNA for the CDR3: TGTGCCACCAGTGATCTGAGCTTTGAGAACAATGAGCAGTTCTTC.

The chain joins TRBV5-4 to TRBJ2-7; no clear D. The CDR3 contains 13 residues. CDR1 and CDR2 from the germline V gene are SGHNT and YYREEE (reference sequence). The DNA of the CDR3 is TGTGCGTCCTCGTACCGAGACTCCTACGAGCAGTACTTC. Translating gives CASSYRDSYEQYF.

The chain recombines TRBV5-8 with TRBJ2-1; 7 bases match TRBD2. The CDR3 is made up of 15 amino acids. From germline, CDR1 is SGHTS and CDR2 YDEGEE. V lost 3 bases and J lost 4; bases outside the gene matches: 7. CDR3 DNA: TGTGCCAGCAGCTCGGAGGGAGGGTTATACAATGAGCAGTTCTTC. It translates to CASSSEGGLYNEQFF.

This chain links TRBV28 with TRBJ1-5; no clear D. This CDR3 contains 16 residues. Germline CDR1 reads MDHEN; CDR2 reads SYDVKM. V was trimmed by 1 base and J by 2 bases, leaving 12 bases between them. The CDR3 here is CASSLYRGGGNQPQHF. Written as DNA, the CDR3 is TGTGCCAGCAGTTTATACCGAGGAGGCGGCAATCAGCCCCAGCATTTT. The complete variable domain, with remaining parts taken from reference TRBV28 and TRBJ1-5, reads DVKVTQSSRYLVKRTGEKVFLECVQDMDHENMFWYRQDPGLGLRLIYFSYDVKMKEKGDIPEGYSVSREKKERFSLILESASTNQTSMYLCASSLYRGGGNQPQHFGDGTRLSIL.

This clone showed up just once. The chain uses TRBV18 and TRBJ2-7; TRBD1 aligns across 8 bases. Trimming cost V 3 bases and J 3 bases; bases outside gene matches: 4. The germline V gene encodes CDR1 KGHSH and CDR2 LQKENI. This CDR3 has 14 residues. In DNA form, the CDR3 reads TGTGCCAGCTCACCGACGACAGGGGACTACGAGCAGTACTTC. Translation: CASSPTTGDYEQYF.

CDR3 amino acids: CASSLGGTSYNEQFF. CDR3 sequence (DNA): TGTGCCAGCAGCTTAGGCGGCACCTCCTACAATGAGCAGTTCTTC. The rearrangement uses TRBV7-2 and TRBJ2-1, with unresolved D. This CDR3 is built from 15 residues. Trimming removed 1 base at V and 0 bases at J, with 7 bases between. The germline V gene has CDR1 SGHTA and CDR2 FQGNSA.

This clone occurred a few times. This rearrangement joins TRBV5-8 to TRBJ2-3; 14 bases are shared with TRBD2. The V gene's germline CDR1 is SGHTS and CDR2 YDEGEE. V lost 4 bases to trimming and J lost 5 bases; unmatched junction nucleotides: 6. This CDR3 contains 16 residues. The CDR3 nucleotides are TGTGCCAGCAGCCCGACTAGCGGGAGGGCCGTAGATACGCAGTATTTT. This gives the protein CASSPTSGRAVDTQYF.

V usage is TRBV27 and J usage is TRBJ1-3; TRBD1 agrees at 7 bases. The J segment lost 2 bases and the V segment lost 4 bases, leaving 5 bases of the junction unmatched. Germline CDR1 is MNHEY and CDR2 is SMNVEV (reference sequence). The length of the CDR3 is 15 residues. The CDR3 DNA sequence: TGTGCCAGCAGTTCGAGGACAGGTGCTGGAAACACCATATATTTT. It yields the protein CASSSRTGAGNTIYF.

The V call is TRBV5-1, the J call TRBJ2-5; D call uncertain. The CDR3 is 14 residues long. Germline V lookup: CDR1 SGHRS, CDR2 YFSETQ. The germline V and J ends were trimmed by 0 bases and 5 bases, with 11 bases remaining between them. CDR3 nucleotides: TGCGCCAGCAGCTTGGGTCTAGTGCGGGAGACCCAGTACTTC. This sequence encodes CASSLGLVRETQYF.

This sequence joins TRBV5-1 and TRBJ2-7; D not certain. Trimming took off 0 bases at V and 3 bases at J, with 4 bases between the two ends. The CDR3 is made up of 12 amino acids. Germline V lookup: CDR1 SGHRS, CDR2 YFSETQ. The CDR3 nucleotides are TGCGCCAGCAGCTTGGAGGGCTACGAGCAGTACTTC. Translated: CASSLEGYEQYF.

In DNA, the CDR3 is TGTGCCAGCACCGCCCCGGGGCAGGGATCCTACGAGCAGTACTTC. Amino acids: CASTAPGQGSYEQYF. The genes are TRBV28 and TRBJ2-7; D possibly matches TRBD1 or TRBD2 (5 bases each). The germline V gene has CDR1 MDHEN and CDR2 SYDVKM. This CDR3 region has 15 residues. Trimming shortened V by 7 bases and J by 1 base, and 17 bases separated the two germline ends.

In DNA, the CDR3 is TGCGCCAGCAGTGATTTAGGATCCTACGAGCAGTACTTC. This translates into CASSDLGSYEQYF. V and J are TRBV10-2 and TRBJ2-7; D not resolved. The CDR3 runs 13 residues. The V gene lost 3 bases and the J gene lost 1 base, with 7 bases spanning the gap. The germline gives CDR1 WSHSY, CDR2 SAAADI.

The gene calls are TRBV10-3 and TRBJ2-2, with D perhaps TRBD2 (5 bases). This CDR3 is built from 14 residues. CDR1 and CDR2 from the germline V gene are ENHRY and SYGVKD. With 7 bases removed from V and 1 base from J, the gap between germline ends came to 10 bases. In DNA, the CDR3 is TGTGCCATCACTTTAGCGCAGAACACCGGGGAGCTGTTTTTT. Translation gives CAITLAQNTGELFF.

This clone has only one observation. This chain links TRBV7-2 with TRBJ2-5; D gene ambiguous. Germline loops: CDR1 SGHTA, CDR2 FQGNSA. V lost 3 bases and J 1 base, leaving 15 bases between the germline ends. The CDR3 runs to 16 residues. The CDR3 DNA follows: TGTGCCAGCAGCTTGACCCGGCACGGGCCCCAAGAGACCCAGTACTTC. Its protein is CASSLTRHGPQETQYF.